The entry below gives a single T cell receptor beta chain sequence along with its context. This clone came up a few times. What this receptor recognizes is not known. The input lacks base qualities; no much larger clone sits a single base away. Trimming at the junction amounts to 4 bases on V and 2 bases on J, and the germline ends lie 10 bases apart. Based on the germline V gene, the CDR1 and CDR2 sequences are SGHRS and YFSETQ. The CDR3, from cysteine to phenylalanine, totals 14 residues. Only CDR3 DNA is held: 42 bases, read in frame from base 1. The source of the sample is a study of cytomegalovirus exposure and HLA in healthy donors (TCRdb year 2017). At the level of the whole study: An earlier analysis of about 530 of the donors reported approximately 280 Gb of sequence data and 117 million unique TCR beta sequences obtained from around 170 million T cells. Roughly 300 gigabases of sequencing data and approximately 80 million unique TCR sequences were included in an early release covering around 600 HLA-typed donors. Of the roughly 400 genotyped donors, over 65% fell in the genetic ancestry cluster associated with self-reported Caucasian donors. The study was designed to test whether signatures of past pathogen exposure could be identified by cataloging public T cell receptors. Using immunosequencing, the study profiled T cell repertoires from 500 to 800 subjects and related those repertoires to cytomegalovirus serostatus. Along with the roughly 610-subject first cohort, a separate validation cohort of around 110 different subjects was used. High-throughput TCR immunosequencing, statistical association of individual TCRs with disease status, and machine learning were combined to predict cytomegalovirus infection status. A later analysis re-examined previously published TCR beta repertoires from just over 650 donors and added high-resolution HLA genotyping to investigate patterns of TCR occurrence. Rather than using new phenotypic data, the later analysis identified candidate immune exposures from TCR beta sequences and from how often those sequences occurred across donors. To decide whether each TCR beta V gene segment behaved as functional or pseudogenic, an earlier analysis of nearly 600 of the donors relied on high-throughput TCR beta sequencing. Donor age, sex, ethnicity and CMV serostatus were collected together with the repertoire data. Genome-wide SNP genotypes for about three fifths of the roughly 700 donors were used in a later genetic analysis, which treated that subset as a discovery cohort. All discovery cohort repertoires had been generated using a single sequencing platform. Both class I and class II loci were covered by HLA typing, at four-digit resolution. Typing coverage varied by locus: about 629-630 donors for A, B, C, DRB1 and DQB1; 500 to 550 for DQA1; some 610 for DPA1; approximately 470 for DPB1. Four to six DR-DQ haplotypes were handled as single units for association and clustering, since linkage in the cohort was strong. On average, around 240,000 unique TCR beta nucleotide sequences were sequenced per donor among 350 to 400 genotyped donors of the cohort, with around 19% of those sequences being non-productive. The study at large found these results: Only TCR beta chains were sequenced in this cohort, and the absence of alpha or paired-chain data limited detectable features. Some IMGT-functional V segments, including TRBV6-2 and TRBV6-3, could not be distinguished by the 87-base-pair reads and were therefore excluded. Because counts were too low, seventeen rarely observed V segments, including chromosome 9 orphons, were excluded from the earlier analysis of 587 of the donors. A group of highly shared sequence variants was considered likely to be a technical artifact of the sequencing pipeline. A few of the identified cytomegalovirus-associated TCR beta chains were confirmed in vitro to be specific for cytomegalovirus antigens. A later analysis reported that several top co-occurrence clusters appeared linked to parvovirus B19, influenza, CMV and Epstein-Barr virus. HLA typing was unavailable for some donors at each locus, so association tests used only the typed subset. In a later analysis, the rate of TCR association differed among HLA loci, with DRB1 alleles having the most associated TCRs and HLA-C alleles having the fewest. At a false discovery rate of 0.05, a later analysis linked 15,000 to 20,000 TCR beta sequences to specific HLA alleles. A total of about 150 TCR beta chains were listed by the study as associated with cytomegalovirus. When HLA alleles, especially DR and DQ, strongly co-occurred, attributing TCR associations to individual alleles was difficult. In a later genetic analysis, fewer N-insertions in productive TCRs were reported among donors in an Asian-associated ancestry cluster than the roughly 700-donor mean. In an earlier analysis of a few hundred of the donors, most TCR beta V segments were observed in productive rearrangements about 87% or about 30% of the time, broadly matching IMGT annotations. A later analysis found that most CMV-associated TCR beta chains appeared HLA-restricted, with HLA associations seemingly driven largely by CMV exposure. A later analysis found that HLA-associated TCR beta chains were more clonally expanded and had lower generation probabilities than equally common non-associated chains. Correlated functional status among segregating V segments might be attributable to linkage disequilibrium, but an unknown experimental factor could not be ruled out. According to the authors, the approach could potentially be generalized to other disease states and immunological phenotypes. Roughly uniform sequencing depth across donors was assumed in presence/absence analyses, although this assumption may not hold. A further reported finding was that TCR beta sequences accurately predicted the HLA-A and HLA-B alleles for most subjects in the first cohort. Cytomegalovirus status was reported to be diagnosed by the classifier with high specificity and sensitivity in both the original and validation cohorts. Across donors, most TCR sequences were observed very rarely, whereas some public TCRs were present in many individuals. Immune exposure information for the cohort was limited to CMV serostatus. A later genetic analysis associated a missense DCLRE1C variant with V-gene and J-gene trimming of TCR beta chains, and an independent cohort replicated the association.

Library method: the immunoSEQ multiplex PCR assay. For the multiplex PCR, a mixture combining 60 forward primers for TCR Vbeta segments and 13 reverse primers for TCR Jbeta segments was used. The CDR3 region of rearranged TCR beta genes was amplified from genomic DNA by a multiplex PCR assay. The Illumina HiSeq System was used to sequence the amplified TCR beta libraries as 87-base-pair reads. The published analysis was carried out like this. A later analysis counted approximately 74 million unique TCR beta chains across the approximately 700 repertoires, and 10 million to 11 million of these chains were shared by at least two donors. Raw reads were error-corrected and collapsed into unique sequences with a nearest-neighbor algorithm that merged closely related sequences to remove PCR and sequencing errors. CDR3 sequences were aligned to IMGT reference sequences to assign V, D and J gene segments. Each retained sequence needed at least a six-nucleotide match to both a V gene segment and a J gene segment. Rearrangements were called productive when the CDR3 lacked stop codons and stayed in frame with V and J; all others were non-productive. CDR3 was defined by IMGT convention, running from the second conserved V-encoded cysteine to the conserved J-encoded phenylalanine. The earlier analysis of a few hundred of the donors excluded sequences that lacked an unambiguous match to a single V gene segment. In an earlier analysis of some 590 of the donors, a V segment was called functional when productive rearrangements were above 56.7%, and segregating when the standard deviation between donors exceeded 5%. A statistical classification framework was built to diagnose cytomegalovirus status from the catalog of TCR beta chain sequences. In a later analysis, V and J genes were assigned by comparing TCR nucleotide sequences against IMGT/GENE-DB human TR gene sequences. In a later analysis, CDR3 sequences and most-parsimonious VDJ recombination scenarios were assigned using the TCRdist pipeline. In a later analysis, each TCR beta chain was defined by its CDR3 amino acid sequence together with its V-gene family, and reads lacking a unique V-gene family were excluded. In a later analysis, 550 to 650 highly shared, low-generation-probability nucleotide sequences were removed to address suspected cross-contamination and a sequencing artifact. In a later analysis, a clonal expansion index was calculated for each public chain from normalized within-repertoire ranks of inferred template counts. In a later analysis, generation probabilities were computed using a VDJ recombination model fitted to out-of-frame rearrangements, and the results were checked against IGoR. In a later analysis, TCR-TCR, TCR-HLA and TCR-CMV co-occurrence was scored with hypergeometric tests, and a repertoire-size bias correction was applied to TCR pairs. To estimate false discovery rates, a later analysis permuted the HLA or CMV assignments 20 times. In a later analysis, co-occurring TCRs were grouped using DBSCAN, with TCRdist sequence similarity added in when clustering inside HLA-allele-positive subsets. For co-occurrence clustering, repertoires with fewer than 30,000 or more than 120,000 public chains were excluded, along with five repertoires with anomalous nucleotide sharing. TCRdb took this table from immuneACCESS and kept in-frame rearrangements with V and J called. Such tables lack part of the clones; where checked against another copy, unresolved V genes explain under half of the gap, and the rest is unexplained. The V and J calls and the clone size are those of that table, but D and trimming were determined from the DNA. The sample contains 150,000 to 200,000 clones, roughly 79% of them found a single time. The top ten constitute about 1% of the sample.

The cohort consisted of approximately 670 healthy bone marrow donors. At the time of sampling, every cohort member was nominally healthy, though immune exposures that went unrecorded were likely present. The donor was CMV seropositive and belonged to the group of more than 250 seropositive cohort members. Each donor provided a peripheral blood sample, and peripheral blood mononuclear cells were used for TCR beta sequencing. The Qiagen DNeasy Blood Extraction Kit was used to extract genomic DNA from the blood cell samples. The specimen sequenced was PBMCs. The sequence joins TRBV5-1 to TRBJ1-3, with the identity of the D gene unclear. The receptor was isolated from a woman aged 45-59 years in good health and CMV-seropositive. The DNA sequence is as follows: TGCGCCAGCAGCCCCATGGAGACTGGAAACACCATATATTTT. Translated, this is CASSPMETGNTIYF.